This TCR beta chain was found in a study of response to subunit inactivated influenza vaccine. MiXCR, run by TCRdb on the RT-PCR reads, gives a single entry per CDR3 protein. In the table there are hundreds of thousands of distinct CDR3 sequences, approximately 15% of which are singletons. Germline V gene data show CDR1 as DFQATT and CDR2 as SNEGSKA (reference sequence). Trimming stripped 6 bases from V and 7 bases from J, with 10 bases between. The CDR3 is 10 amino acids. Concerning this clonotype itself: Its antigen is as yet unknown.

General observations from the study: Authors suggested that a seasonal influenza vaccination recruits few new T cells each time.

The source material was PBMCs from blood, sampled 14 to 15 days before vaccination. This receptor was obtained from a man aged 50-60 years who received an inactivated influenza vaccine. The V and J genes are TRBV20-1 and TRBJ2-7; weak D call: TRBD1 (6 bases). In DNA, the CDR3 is TGCAGTGCCCGAGGGACAGAGCAGTACTTC. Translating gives CSARGTEQYF.